One and the same sample provided the 25 T cell receptor beta chains below, sequenced in a study of T cells in Graves' hyperthyroidism and ophthalmopathy. RNA transcripts provided the source from which TCR beta CDR3 regions were amplified. HTBI primers were employed in a first-round RT-PCR of the TCR CDR3. TCRdb reprocessed the multiplex PCR reads via MiXCR and lists one record per CDR3 protein. The sample contains roughly 380,000 distinct CDR3 sequences, roughly 14% of which appear only once. Material: blood. Receptors originate from a woman in her sixties with Graves' hyperthyroidism.

This chain links TRBV11-3 with TRBJ2-3; tentatively, D is TRBD1 (6 bases). Per the germline V gene, CDR1 is SGHNT and CDR2 is YENEEA. V was shortened by 9 bases and J by 0 bases, with 19 bases between the two germline ends. The CDR3 loop spans 16 amino acids. Written as DNA, the CDR3 is TGTGCCAGTAGCCCAGACAGGCCAGCTAGCACAGATACGCAGTATTTT. It codes for CASSPDRPASTDTQYF. Full variable domain (missing parts from reference TRBV11-3 and TRBJ2-3): EAGVVQSPRYKIIEKKQPVAFWCNPISGHNTLYWYLQNLGQGPELLIRYENEEAVDDSQLPKDRFSAERLKGVDSTLKIQPAELGDSAVYLCASSPDRPASTDTQYFGPGTRLTVL.

This clonotype came up many times. The rearrangement joins TRBV7-9 to TRBJ2-5; either TRBD1 or TRBD2 may fit D (5 bases each). The CDR3 is 16 residues long. Deletions cut 6 bases from V and 4 bases from J, with 21 bases between. Germline lookup yields CDR1 SEHNR and CDR2 FQNEAQ (reference sequence). The CDR3 DNA follows: TGTGCCAGCAGGGTCACCGCTCTTCGGGGCCTAGAGACCCAGTACTTC. It encodes CASRVTALRGLETQYF.

This clonotype has a handful of counts. J is TRBJ2-7 and V is TRBV6-1; D perhaps matches TRBD1 (6 bases). The V end was cut by 3 bases, the J end by 1 base, with 10 bases between. CDR1 is MNHNS and CDR2 is SASEGT in the germline V gene. The CDR3 runs to 14 residues. The CDR3 region has the DNA TGTGCCAGCAGTGACAGGGGCTTTTCCTACGAGCAGTACTTC. As protein: CASSDRGFSYEQYF.

As DNA, the CDR3 is TGTGCCAGCAGACGGGGGACAGGACCTAATTCACCCCTCCACTTT. As protein: CASRRGTGPNSPLHF. The rearrangement joins TRBV6-4 to TRBJ1-6; 8 nucleotides agree with TRBD1. The CDR3 has 15 amino acids. Losses at the gene ends were 6 bases for V and 6 bases for J; bases not matched to a gene: 7. Germline V lookup: CDR1 MRHNA, CDR2 SNTAGT.

This clonotype was recorded a few times. Germline is not matched at one junction end, which may reflect a read error. The chain is built from TRBV7-6 and TRBJ2-3; D possibly corresponds to TRBD2 (5 bases). The germline V gene encodes CDR1 SGHVS and CDR2 FNYEAQ. This CDR3 has 15 amino acids. The CDR3 DNA reads TGTGCCGGCAGATTTAGCGTTTCTAGCACAGATACGCAGTATTTT. This sequence encodes CAGRFSVSSTDTQYF.

This clonotype was seen at least ten times. The genes are TRBV20-1 and TRBJ2-1, with D possibly matching TRBD1 (5 bases). The CDR3 consists of 11 residues. The V gene's germline CDR1 is DFQATT and CDR2 SNEGSKA (reference sequence). Trimming removed 4 bases at V and 9 bases at J, with 10 bases between. The CDR3 coding sequence is TGCAGTGCTATAAAAGGGGTTGAGCAGTTCTTC. The encoded protein is CSAIKGVEQFF.

V usage is TRBV24-1 and J usage is TRBJ2-2; D possibly corresponds to TRBD1 (6 bases). V was cut by 1 base and J by 3 bases, with 14 bases left in between. In germline, CDR1 is KGHDR, CDR2 SFDVKD. The CDR3 length is 17 residues. The chain's CDR3 is CATSDLSQGSYTGELFF. The CDR3 DNA is TGTGCCACCAGTGATTTATCGCAGGGGTCGTACACCGGGGAGCTGTTTTTT.

This rearrangement joins TRBV24-1 to TRBJ2-3, with 10 bases that match TRBD2. Germline V lookup: CDR1 KGHDR, CDR2 SFDVKD. The CDR3 extends over 15 amino acids. V lost 0 bases and J lost 6; bases outside the gene matches: 2. The CDR3, as DNA: TGTGCCACCAGTGATTTGGCTAGCGGGAGTGATACGCAGTATTTT. Encoded protein: CATSDLASGSDTQYF.

This clonotype has ten or more counts. The chain is built from TRBV2 and TRBJ1-6; D call uncertain. V lost 7 bases to trimming and J lost 6 bases, with 10 bases between them. CDR3 length equals 13 residues. In germline, CDR1 is SNHLY, CDR2 FYNNEI. The CDR3 sequence: CASMGFVNSPLHF. As DNA, the CDR3 is TGTGCCAGCATGGGTTTCGTTAATTCACCCCTCCACTTT.

This clonotype has a count of ten or more. This rearrangement joins TRBV7-8 to TRBJ2-1; 7 bases align to TRBD2. The germline V gene encodes CDR1 SGHVS and CDR2 FQNEAQ. With 1 base clipped from V and 0 bases from J, the junction kept 6 bases outside the gene matches. This CDR3 region has 17 residues. CDR3 DNA sequence: TGTGCCAGCAGCTTAGTTGGCGGGAGACGCTCCTACAATGAGCAGTTCTTC. Residues: CASSLVGGRRSYNEQFF.

At least ten counts were recorded for this clonotype. The chain couples TRBV5-8 to TRBJ2-7; 10 nucleotides line up with TRBD2. Germline CDR1 and CDR2: SGHTS and YDEGEE. There are 16 residues in the CDR3. V was pared by 0 bases and J by 6 bases, with 9 bases of the junction left unmatched. The DNA of the CDR3 is TGTGCCAGCAGCTTGGGGGGCGTAGCGGGAGGACGCGAGCAGTACTTC. Its translation: CASSLGGVAGGREQYF.

This clonotype has at least ten counts. The V gene is TRBV6-1, the J gene TRBJ1-4; D gene unclear. Trimming removed 7 bases at V and 0 bases at J, with 9 bases between. Per germline, CDR1 MNHNS and CDR2 SASEGT. The CDR3 length is 14 residues. CDR3 bases: TGTGCCAGCACAAGAGCTGCAACTAATGAAAAACTGTTTTTT. Residues: CASTRAATNEKLFF.

This clonotype came up many times. The V gene is TRBV2, the J gene TRBJ2-5; tentatively, D is TRBD1 or TRBD2 (5 bases each). Germline V gene sequence: CDR1 SNHLY, CDR2 FYNNEI. The CDR3 spans 14 residues. V was clipped by 6 bases and J by 3 bases, with 14 bases between them. The CDR3 DNA follows: TGTGCCAGCAGCCCCGGGGCAGGGAAAGAGACCCAGTACTTC. This gives the protein CASSPGAGKETQYF.

The chain recombines TRBV7-3 with TRBJ2-2, with 13 bases lining up with TRBD2. Trimming removed 3 bases from V and 2 bases from J; junction bases left unmatched: 9. CDR1 SGHTA and CDR2 FQGTGA come from the germline V gene. The CDR3 spans 19 residues. This chain's CDR3 is CASSLGLAGRASNTGELFF. In DNA, the CDR3 is TGTGCCAGCAGCTTGGGACTAGCGGGACGCGCTTCAAACACCGGGGAGCTGTTTTTT.

This chain joins TRBV13 and TRBJ2-7; D possibly matches TRBD1 or TRBD2 (5 bases each). V lost 4 bases to trimming and J lost 6 bases, with 19 bases between them. The germline V gene encodes CDR1 PRHDT and CDR2 FYEKMQ (reference sequence). CDR3 length: 15 residues. The DNA of the CDR3 is TGTGCCAGCAGCTCCCCTGCTAGGGGTCGGGGCGAGCAGTACTTC. Translating gives CASSSPARGRGEQYF.

This clonotype was seen repeatedly, ten times or more. This sequence joins TRBV7-3 and TRBJ2-7, with TRBD1 as a possible D gene (6 bases). Trimming left V 5 bases short and J 6 bases short, with 14 bases between. The CDR3 contains 13 residues. CDR1 is SGHTA and CDR2 is FQGTGA in the germline V gene. The CDR3 loop reads CASSPVGGSEQYF. CDR3 DNA sequence: TGTGCCAGCAGCCCAGTTGGGGGCAGCGAGCAGTACTTC.

This clonotype has ten or more counts. The rearrangement uses TRBV6-1 and TRBJ2-7; TRBD2 matches 9 bases. The CDR3 is made up of 15 amino acids. The germline V gene has CDR1 MNHNS and CDR2 SASEGT. V trimming: 6 bases; J trimming: 4 bases; junction bases outside the gene matches: 10. CDR3 region: CASSRSESGGYEQYF. In DNA form, the CDR3 reads TGTGCCAGCAGCCGCTCTGAGAGCGGGGGGTACGAGCAGTACTTC.

This clonotype was seen many times. The V call is TRBV9, the J call TRBJ2-5, with a weak D call TRBD1 (5 bases). This CDR3 is built from 14 residues. Between the trimmed V and J ends, which lost 0 bases and 3 bases, there was a span of 9 bases. Germline CDR1 reads SGDLS; CDR2 reads YYNGEE. CDR3 amino acids: CASSVDIREETQYF. CDR3 nucleotide sequence: TGTGCCAGCAGCGTAGACATCAGGGAAGAGACCCAGTACTTC.

CDR3 bases: TGCAGTGCTACCCGGGACAGGGGGCGCGACGAGCAGTACTTC. Amino acids: CSATRDRGRDEQYF. V and J are TRBV20-1 and TRBJ2-7, with 12 bases aligning to TRBD1. V dropped 4 bases and J dropped 5; count of bases not matched to a gene: 6. Germline V gives CDR1 DFQATT, CDR2 SNEGSKA (reference sequence). CDR3 size: 14 residues.

This clonotype was found a few times. The chain joins TRBV6-2 or TRBV6-3 to TRBJ2-3; D could derive from TRBD1 or TRBD2 (5 bases each). CDR1 is MNHEY and CDR2 is SVGEGT in the germline V gene. This CDR3 is built from 14 residues. V was shortened by 10 bases and J by 6 bases, with 20 bases between the two germline ends. CDR3 protein: CATGRLRTPDTQYF. In nucleotides, the CDR3 is TGTGCCACCGGTCGACTAAGGACACCGGATACGCAGTATTTT.

V and J are TRBV9 and TRBJ1-2, with 7 positions matching TRBD1. With V trimmed by 3 bases and J by 4 bases, 6 bases remained unmatched. The CDR3 has 14 amino acids. Germline CDR1 SGDLS, CDR2 YYNGEE. Here the CDR3 DNA reads TGTGCCAGCAGCGCCCGACAGGGAGGCTATGGCTACACCTTC. It is translated as CASSARQGGYGYTF.

This clonotype has a count of ten or more. The V call is TRBV5-1, the J call TRBJ2-5; D perhaps matches TRBD1 (5 bases). CDR1 and CDR2 (germline): SGHRS, YFSETQ. The CDR3 runs to 15 residues. V lost 2 bases, J lost 5 bases, and 16 bases lay in between. The CDR3, as DNA: TGCGCCAGCAGCTTAGAAGGCAGGGCCTCGGAGACCCAGTACTTC. This sequence encodes CASSLEGRASETQYF.

This clonotype occurred many times. The chain couples TRBV28 to TRBJ2-1, with 9 positions matching TRBD2. J gave up 2 bases and V 10 bases, and 6 bases lay outside the gene matches. The germline CDR1 and CDR2 sequences are MDHEN and SYDVKM. The CDR3 runs to 14 residues. DNA of the CDR3: TGTGCCACCTCACGACTAGCGGCCTACAATGAGCAGTTCTTC. Translating it yields CATSRLAAYNEQFF.

Ten or more counts support this clonotype. The V gene is TRBV28, the J gene TRBJ2-7; TRBD1 matches 7 bases. CDR1 is MDHEN, CDR2 SYDVKM, per germline. The CDR3 covers 14 residues. The J segment lost 6 bases and the V segment lost 2 bases, leaving 7 bases of the junction unmatched. The CDR3 DNA reads as TGTGCCAGCAGTTTAGGGACAGCCTTTTTCGAGCAGTACTTC. It yields the protein CASSLGTAFFEQYF.

The genes are TRBV9 and TRBJ2-2, with 7 bases that match TRBD1. The CDR3 has 17 amino acids. V shed 0 bases, J shed 5 bases, and the junction held 10 bases outside the gene matches. Per germline, CDR1 SGDLS and CDR2 YYNGEE. The CDR3 is CASSVVGVQQGTGELFF. CDR3 nucleotides: TGTGCCAGCAGCGTAGTGGGGGTGCAACAGGGGACCGGGGAGCTGTTTTTT.